The TCR beta chain described here comes from a study of CD8+ T cells in alopecia areata. Study-level information: A 6-month off-drug phase came after tofacitinib, which had lasted 6 to 18 months.

In each case, RNA was isolated and then reverse transcribed into cDNA as the sequencing template. Data came from immunoSEQ multiplex PCR; TCRdb stores just in-frame clones and leaves some out. The sample holds about 260,000 clones, about 62% seen once. In germline, CDR1 is SNHLY, CDR2 FYNNEI. Trimming took off 9 bases at V and 5 bases at J, with 11 bases between the two ends. The CDR3 is 11 residues long. On this clone: The antigen is undetermined.

Treatment reported: oral pan-JAK inhibitor, 5-10 mg twice daily. Study-level points and caveats: Within the top 100, expanded CD8+ clones significantly decreased with tofacitinib, as did scalp clonality.

Material: CD4+ T cells sorted from blood, obtained at week 52, from a patient treated with tofacitinib. The rearrangement uses TRBV2 and TRBJ2-7; unclear D gene. The source of this sequence is a human donor with alopecia areata. The CDR3 here is CASTSLDEQYF. The CDR3 DNA is TGTGCCAGTACCTCCCTAGACGAGCAGTACTTC.